This note documents a single TCR beta chain sequence. Its antigen remains unidentified. These data come from a study of resident and recirculating memory T cells in vitiligo. Study in general: The samples were homogenized without cell sorting before genomic DNA extraction. The study's findings and limits: Clonality differed among vitiligo lesions, with no unique dominant clone.

Measured with immunoSEQ multiplex PCR; TCRdb has only the in-frame clones, and not every one. The table lists tens of thousands of clones, roughly 90% of them singletons. Patients' lesions had not changed for the previous 6 months. There are 17 residues in the CDR3. Deletions cut 0 bases from V and 0 bases from J, with 13 bases between. The V gene's germline CDR1 is SGDLS and CDR2 YYNGEE. The chain couples TRBV9 to TRBJ1-3; D not certain. This receptor was obtained from a male donor with vitiligo. Material: blood. The CDR3 DNA reads TGTGCCAGCAGCGTAGCCCCCGCAGACATCTCTGGAAACACCATATATTTT. Encoded protein: CASSVAPADISGNTIYF.